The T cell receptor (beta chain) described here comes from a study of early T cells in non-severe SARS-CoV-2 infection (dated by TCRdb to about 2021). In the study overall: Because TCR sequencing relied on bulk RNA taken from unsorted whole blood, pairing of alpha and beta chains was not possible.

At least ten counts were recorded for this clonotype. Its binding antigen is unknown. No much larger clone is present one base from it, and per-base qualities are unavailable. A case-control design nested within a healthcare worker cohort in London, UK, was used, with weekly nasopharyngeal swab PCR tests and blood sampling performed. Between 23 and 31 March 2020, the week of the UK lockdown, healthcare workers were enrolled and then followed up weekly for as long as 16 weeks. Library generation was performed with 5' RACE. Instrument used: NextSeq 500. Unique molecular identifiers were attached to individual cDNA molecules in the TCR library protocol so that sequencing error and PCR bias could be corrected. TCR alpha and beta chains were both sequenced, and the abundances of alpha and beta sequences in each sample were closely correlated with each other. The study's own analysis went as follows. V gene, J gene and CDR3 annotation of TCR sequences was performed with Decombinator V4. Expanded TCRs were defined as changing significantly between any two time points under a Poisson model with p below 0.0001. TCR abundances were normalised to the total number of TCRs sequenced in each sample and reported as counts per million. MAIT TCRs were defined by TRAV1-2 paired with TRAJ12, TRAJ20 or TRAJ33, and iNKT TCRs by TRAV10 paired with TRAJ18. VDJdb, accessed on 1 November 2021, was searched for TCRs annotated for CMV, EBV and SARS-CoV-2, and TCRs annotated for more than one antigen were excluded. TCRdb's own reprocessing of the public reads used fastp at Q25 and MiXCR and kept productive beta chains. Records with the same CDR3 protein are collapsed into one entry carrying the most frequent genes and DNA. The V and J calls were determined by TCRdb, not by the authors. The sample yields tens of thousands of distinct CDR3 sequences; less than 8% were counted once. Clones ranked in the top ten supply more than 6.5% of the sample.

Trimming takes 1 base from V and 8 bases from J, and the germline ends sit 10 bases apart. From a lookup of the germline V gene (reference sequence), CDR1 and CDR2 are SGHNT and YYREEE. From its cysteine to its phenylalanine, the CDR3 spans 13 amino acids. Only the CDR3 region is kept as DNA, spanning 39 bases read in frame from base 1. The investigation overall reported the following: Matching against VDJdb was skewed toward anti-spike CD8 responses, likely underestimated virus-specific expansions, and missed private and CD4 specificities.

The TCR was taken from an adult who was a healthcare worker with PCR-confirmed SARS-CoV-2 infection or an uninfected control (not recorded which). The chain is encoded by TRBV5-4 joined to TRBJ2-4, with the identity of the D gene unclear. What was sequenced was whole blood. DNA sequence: TGTGCCAGCAGCTTGACACCCTCGGACATTCAGTACTTC. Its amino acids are CASSLTPSDIQYF.